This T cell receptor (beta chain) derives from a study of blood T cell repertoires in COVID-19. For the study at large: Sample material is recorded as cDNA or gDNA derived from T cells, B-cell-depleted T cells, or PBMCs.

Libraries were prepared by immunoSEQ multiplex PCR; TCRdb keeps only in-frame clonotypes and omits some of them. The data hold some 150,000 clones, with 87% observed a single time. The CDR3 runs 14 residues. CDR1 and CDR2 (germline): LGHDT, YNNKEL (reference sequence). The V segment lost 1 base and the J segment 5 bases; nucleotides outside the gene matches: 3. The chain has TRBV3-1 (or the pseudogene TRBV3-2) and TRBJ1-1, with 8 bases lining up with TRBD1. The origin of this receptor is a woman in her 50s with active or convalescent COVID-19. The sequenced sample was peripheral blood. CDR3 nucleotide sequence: TGTGCCAGCAGCCAAGGGACAGGGAGAACTGAAGCTTTCTTT. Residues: CASSQGTGRTEAFF.